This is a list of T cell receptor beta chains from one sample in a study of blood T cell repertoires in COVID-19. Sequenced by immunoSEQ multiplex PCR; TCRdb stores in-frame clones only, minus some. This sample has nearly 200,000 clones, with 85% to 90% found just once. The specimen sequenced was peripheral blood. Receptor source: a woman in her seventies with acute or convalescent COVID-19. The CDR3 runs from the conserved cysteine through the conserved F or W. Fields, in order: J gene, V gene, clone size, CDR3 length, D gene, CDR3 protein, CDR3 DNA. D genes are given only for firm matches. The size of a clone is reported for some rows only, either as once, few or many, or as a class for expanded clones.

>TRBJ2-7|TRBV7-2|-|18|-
CASSLSPLSGVGGYEQYF
TGTGCCAGCAGCCTCAGTCCCCTTTCAGGGGTTGGGGGCTACGAGCAGTACTTC
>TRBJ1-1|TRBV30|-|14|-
CAWSEDAINTEAFF
TGTGCCTGGAGTGAAGATGCGATCAACACTGAAGCTTTCTTT
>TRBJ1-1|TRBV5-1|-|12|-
CASSLGATEAFF
TGCGCCAGCAGCTTAGGGGCCACTGAAGCTTTCTTT
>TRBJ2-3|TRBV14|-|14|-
CASSQVPDTDTQYF
TGTGCCAGCAGCCAAGTACCAGACACAGATACGCAGTATTTT
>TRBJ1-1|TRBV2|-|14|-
CASRGATGPTEAFF
TGTGCCAGCAGGGGAGCCACAGGGCCCACTGAAGCTTTCTTT
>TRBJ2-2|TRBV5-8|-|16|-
CASSLLLREDTGELFF
TGTGCCAGCAGCTTGTTGCTGAGGGAGGACACCGGGGAGCTGTTTTTT
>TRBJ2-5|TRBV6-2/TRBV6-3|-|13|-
CASSSTGFETQYF
TGTGCCAGCAGTTCTACGGGGTTTGAGACCCAGTACTTC
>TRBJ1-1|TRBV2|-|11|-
CASSIRSEAFF
TGTGCCAGCAGTATTAGAAGTGAAGCTTTCTTT
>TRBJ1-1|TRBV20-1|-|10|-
CGIGRTEAFF
TGCGGTATTGGTAGAACTGAAGCTTTCTTT
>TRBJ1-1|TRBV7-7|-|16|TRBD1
CASSNTLDREDTEAFF
TGTGCTAGCAGCAATACCCTGGACAGGGAGGACACTGAAGCTTTCTTT
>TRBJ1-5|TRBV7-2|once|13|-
CASSLQGNQPQHF
TGTGCCAGCAGCTTACAGGGCAATCAGCCCCAGCATTTT
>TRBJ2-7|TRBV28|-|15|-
CASTPMGTTSYEQYF
TGTGCCAGCACGCCCATGGGGACAACTTCCTACGAGCAGTACTTC
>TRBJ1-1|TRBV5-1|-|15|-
CASSLGATGNTEAFF
TGCGCCAGCAGCTTGGGGGCTACAGGGAACACTGAAGCTTTCTTT
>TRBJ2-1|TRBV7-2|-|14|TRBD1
CASSGGQGSYEQFF
TGTGCCAGCAGCGGGGGACAGGGAAGCTATGAGCAGTTCTTC
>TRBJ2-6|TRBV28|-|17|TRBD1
CASIPGQSFSGANVLTF
TGTGCCAGCATCCCGGGACAGTCTTTCTCTGGGGCCAACGTCCTGACTTTC
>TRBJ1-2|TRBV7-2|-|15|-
CASALGPSGGEGYTF
TGTGCCAGCGCCCTGGGTCCATCGGGGGGCGAAGGCTACACCTTC
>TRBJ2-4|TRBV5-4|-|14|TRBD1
CASSSGQGRNIQYF
TGTGCCAGCAGCTCTGGACAGGGCCGTAACATTCAGTACTTC
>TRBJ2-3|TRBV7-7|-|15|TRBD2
CASSAGLAGTDTQYF
TGTGCTAGCAGCGCGGGACTAGCGGGGACAGATACGCAGTATTTT
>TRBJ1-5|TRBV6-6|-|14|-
CASSYGGVDQPQHF
TGTGCCAGCAGTTACGGGGGGGTGGATCAGCCCCAGCATTTT
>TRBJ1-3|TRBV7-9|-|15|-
CASSLGQGFGNTIYF
TGTGCCAGCAGCTTAGGGCAGGGATTCGGAAACACCATATATTTT
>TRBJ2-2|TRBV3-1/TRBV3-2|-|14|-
CASSQRGRDGELFF
TGTGCCAGCAGCCAAAGGGGGCGGGACGGGGAGCTGTTTTTT
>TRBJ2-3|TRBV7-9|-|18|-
CASSLAPGLGEVTDTQYF
TGTGCCAGCAGCTTAGCTCCGGGCCTAGGGGAGGTTACAGATACGCAGTATTTT
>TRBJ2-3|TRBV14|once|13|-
CASSQVGSDTQYF
TGTGCCAGCAGCCAAGTGGGCTCAGATACGCAGTATTTT
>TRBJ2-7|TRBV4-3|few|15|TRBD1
CASSQAPGQPYEQYF
TGCGCCAGCAGCCAAGCCCCGGGACAGCCCTACGAGCAGTACTTC
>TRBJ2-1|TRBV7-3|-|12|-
CASSLGVNEQFF
TGTGCCAGCAGCCTAGGCGTCAATGAGCAGTTCTTC
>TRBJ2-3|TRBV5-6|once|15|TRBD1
CASSLVGQGTDTQYF
TGTGCCAGCAGCTTGGTGGGACAGGGTACAGATACGCAGTATTTT
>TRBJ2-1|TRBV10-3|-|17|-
CAISDPLLKDNTNEQFF
TGTGCCATCAGTGATCCCCTACTTAAGGACAATACCAATGAGCAGTTCTTC
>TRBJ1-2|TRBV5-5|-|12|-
CASSLANYGYTF
TGTGCCAGCAGCTTGGCTAATTATGGCTACACCTTC
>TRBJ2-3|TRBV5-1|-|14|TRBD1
CASIRQGSTDTQYF
TGCGCCAGCATTCGACAGGGAAGCACAGATACGCAGTATTTT
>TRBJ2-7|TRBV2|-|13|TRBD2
CASNSGASYEQYF
TGTGCCAGCAATAGCGGGGCCTCCTACGAGCAGTACTTC
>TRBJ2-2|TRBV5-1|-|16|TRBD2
CASSLSLAVNTGELFF
TGCGCCAGCAGCTTATCCCTAGCGGTGAACACCGGGGAGCTGTTTTTT
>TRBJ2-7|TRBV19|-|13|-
CASSTDPAGEQYF
TGTGCCAGTAGTACGGACCCAGCGGGCGAGCAGTACTTC
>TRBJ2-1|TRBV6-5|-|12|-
CASTLEGSREFF
TGTGCCAGCACCCTGGAGGGGAGCCGGGAGTTCTTC
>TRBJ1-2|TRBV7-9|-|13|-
CASSLGLSDGYTF
TGTGCCAGCAGCTTGGGGCTTTCAGATGGCTACACCTTC
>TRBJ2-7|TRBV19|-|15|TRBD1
CASSIGGTATYEQYF
TGTGCCAGTAGTATAGGGGGGACAGCCACATACGAGCAGTACTTC
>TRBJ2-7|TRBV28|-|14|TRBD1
CASSPWTGPYEQYF
TGTGCCAGCAGTCCCTGGACAGGGCCCTACGAGCAGTACTTC
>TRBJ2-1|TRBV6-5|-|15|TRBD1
CASFLAQGAHNEQFF
TGTGCCAGCTTTTTAGCGCAGGGGGCCCACAATGAGCAGTTCTTC
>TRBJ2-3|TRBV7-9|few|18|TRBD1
CASSLVVLDRGMRDTQYF
TGTGCCAGCAGCTTAGTAGTATTGGACAGGGGAATGAGAGATACGCAGTATTTT
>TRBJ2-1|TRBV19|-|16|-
CASRPSDRSSYNEQFF
TGTGCCAGTAGACCCTCCGACCGGAGCTCCTACAATGAGCAGTTCTTC
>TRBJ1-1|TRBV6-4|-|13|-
CASRATLNTEAFF
TGTGCCAGCCGCGCGACTTTGAACACTGAAGCTTTCTTT
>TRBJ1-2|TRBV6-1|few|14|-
CASSEAGAPYGYTF
TGTGCCAGCAGTGAAGCGGGGGCCCCCTATGGCTACACCTTC
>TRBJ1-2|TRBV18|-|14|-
CASSPLTANYGYTF
TGTGCCAGCTCACCGCTGACAGCTAACTATGGCTACACCTTC
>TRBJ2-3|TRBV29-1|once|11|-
CSVAGGDTQYF
TGCAGCGTTGCTGGAGGAGATACGCAGTATTTT
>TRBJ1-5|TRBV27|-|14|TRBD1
CASRATGYNQPQHF
TGTGCCAGCAGAGCGACAGGGTACAATCAGCCCCAGCATTTT
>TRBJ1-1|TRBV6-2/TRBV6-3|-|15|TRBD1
CASSPTGTESTEAFF
TGTGCCAGCAGTCCAACCGGGACAGAATCCACTGAAGCTTTCTTT
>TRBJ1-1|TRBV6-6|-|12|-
CASSYLDREAFF
TGTGCCAGCAGTTACTTGGACAGAGAAGCTTTCTTT
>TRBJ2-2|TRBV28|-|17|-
CASSLGRMGPNTGELFF
TGTGCCAGCAGTTTGGGGCGAATGGGGCCCAACACCGGGGAGCTGTTTTTT
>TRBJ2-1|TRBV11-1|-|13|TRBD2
CASSLAGGSEQFF
TGTGCCAGCAGCTTAGCGGGGGGGAGTGAGCAGTTCTTC
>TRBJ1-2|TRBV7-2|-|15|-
CASSAQGRPNYGYTF
TGTGCCAGCAGCGCCCAAGGGAGACCTAACTATGGCTACACCTTC
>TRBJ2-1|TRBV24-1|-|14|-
CATSDKRTYNEQFF
TGTGCCACCAGTGACAAGCGGACCTACAATGAGCAGTTCTTC
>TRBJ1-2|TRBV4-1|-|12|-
CASSQDFSGYTF
TGCGCCAGCAGCCAAGATTTCTCTGGCTACACCTTC
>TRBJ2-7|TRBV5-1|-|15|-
CASSLGGSSSYEQYF
TGCGCCAGCAGCTTGGGCGGGTCCTCCTCCTACGAGCAGTACTTC
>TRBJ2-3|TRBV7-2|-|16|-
CASRLGLATNSDTQYF
TGTGCCAGCAGGTTGGGGCTAGCGACGAATTCAGATACGCAGTATTTT
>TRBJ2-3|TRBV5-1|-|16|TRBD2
CASSLLAGVPTDTQYF
TGCGCCAGCAGCTTGCTAGCGGGAGTACCCACAGATACGCAGTATTTT
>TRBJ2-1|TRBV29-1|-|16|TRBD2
CSVEGGLAGLYNEQFF
TGCAGCGTTGAAGGAGGACTAGCGGGACTCTACAATGAGCAGTTCTTC